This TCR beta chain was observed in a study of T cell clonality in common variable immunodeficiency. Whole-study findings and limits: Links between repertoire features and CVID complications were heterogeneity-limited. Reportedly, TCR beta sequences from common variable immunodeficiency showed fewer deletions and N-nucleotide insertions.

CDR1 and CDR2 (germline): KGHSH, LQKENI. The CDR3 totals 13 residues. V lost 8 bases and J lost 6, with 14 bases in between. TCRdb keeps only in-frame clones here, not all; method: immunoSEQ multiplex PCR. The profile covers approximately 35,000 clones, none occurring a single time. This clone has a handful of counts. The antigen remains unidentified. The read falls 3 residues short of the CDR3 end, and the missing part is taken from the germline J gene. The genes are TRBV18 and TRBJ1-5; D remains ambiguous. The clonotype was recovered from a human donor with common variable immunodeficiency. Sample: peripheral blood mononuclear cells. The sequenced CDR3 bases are TGTGCCAGCCAGGACTCCGTGGGTCAGCCC. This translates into CASQDSVGQP. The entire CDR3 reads CASQDSVGQPQHF.